These T cell receptor beta chains were read from a single sample in a study of T-cell memory formation after mild COVID-19. TCRdb recomputed calls from the 5' RACE reads with MiXCR, one row per CDR3 protein. Among around 510,000 distinct CDR3 sequences listed, less than 25% were seen once. The material sequenced was PBMCs or a T cell subset sorted from them (not recorded which). These receptors were obtained from an adult woman who had mild COVID-19 (a few samples of this study predate the infection). Cell type and time point are not known. Both conserved end residues are part of each CDR3. The D gene is left open where the match is weak. Only some rows state a clone size, as once, few, many or a class for expanded clones.

clone size	V gene	J gene	D gene	CDR3 protein	CDR3 DNA
.	TRBV4-1	TRBJ2-3	.	CASSQVDLTSTDTQYF	TGCGCCAGCAGCCAAGTGGACCTGACAAGCACAGATACGCAGTATTTT
few	TRBV5-1	TRBJ1-1	TRBD1	CASSSSGQGRTEAFF	TGCGCCAGCAGCTCCTCAGGACAGGGGCGGACTGAAGCTTTCTTT
few	TRBV7-2	TRBJ2-3	.	CASSFKGVFTDTQYF	TGTGCCAGCAGCTTTAAAGGAGTGTTCACAGATACGCAGTATTTT
few	TRBV28	TRBJ2-5	TRBD1	CASRHRTGTLRETQYF	TGTGCCAGCCGACACCGGACAGGAACATTAAGAGAGACCCAGTACTTC
.	TRBV6-6	TRBJ1-2	TRBD1	CASSVRGTGLGYTF	TGTGCCAGCAGTGTACGTGGGACAGGGCTTGGCTACACCTTC
few	TRBV9	TRBJ1-1	.	CASSVAAQGGDTEAFF	TGTGCCAGCAGCGTAGCAGCACAGGGAGGCGACACTGAAGCTTTCTTT
many	TRBV7-9	TRBJ2-5	.	CASSPPTPQETQYF	TGTGCCAGCAGCCCCCCCACCCCGCAAGAGACCCAGTACTTC
.	TRBV7-9	TRBJ2-1	TRBD2	CASSFLAGAGDEQFF	TGTGCCAGCAGCTTCCTAGCGGGAGCTGGGGATGAGCAGTTCTTC
.	TRBV20-1	TRBJ2-1	TRBD2	CSASGASGKYNEQFF	TGCAGTGCAAGTGGGGCTAGCGGGAAATACAATGAGCAGTTCTTC
.	TRBV20-1	TRBJ1-2	.	CSAVPLQGTYGYTF	TGCAGTGCCGTCCCGCTCCAGGGTACCTATGGCTACACCTTC
many	TRBV20-1	TRBJ2-3	TRBD2	CSARDFERGASTSSDTQYF	TGCAGTGCTAGAGATTTCGAGCGGGGGGCCTCGACATCTTCAGATACGCAGTATTTT
few	TRBV7-2	TRBJ2-1	.	CASSLEAIPYNEQFF	TGTGCCAGCAGCTTAGAGGCTATCCCCTACAATGAGCAGTTCTTC
few	TRBV7-9	TRBJ1-5	.	CASSFEDANQPQNF	TGTGCCAGCAGCTTCGAGGACGCCAATCAGCCCCAGAATTTT
.	TRBV4-3	TRBJ2-4	TRBD2	CASSLGREGAKNIQYF	TGCGCCAGCAGCCTAGGGAGGGAAGGAGCCAAAAACATTCAGTACTTC
.	TRBV7-9	TRBJ2-5	.	CATKETQYF	TGTGCCACCAAGGAGACCCAGTACTTC
.	TRBV6-4	TRBJ2-1	.	CASSDMASRRNEQFF	TGTGCCAGCAGTGACATGGCCTCGAGAAGGAATGAGCAGTTCTTC
.	TRBV18	TRBJ1-1	.	CASSPGLGEAFF	TGTGCCAGCTCACCGGGACTGGGTGAAGCTTTCTTT
few	TRBV15	TRBJ1-2	.	CATSTDSRYGYTF	TGTGCCACCAGCACGGACAGTCGGTATGGCTACACCTTC
few	TRBV20-1	TRBJ2-1	TRBD2	CSARDRFLAGEGEQFF	TGCAGTGCTAGAGATCGATTTCTAGCGGGAGAGGGAGAGCAGTTCTTC